This TCR beta chain was identified during a study of T-cell memory formation after mild COVID-19. Background on the study: Largely, TCR clusters stayed within a single donor.

The table lists this clonotype with many counts. The germline CDR1 and CDR2 sequences are SEHNR and FQNEAQ (reference sequence). The CDR3 is made up of 17 amino acids. V was shortened by 7 bases and J by 5 bases, with 26 bases between the two germline ends. TCRdb reprocessed the 5' RACE reads via MiXCR and lists one record per CDR3 protein. The profile shows roughly 350,000 distinct CDR3 sequences, about 21% of them singletons. The material sequenced was PBMCs or a T cell subset sorted from them (not recorded which). This sequence joins TRBV7-9 and TRBJ2-5; D is possibly TRBD2 (6 bases). The origin of this receptor is an adult woman who had mild COVID-19 (a few samples of this study predate the infection). Cell type and time point are not known. CDR3: CASNNWDSAGSRETQYF. As DNA, the CDR3 is TGTGCCAGCAACAACTGGGACTCCGCCGGGTCACGGGAGACCCAGTACTTC.